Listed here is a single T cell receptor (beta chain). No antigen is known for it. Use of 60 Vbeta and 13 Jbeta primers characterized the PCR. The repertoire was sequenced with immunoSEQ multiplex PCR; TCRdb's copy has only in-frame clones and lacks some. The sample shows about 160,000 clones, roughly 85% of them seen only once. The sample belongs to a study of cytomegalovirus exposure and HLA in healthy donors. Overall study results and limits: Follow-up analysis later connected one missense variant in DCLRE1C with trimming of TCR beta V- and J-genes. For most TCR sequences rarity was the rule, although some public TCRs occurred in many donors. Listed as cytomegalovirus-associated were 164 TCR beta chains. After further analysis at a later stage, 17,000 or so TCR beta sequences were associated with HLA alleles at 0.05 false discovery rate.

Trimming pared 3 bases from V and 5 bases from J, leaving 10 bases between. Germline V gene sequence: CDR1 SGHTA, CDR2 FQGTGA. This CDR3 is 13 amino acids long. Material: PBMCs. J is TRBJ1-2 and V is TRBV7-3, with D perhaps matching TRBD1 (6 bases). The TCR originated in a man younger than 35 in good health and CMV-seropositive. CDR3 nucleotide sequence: TGTGCCAGCAGCTTCGACAGGAATTATGGCTACACCTTC. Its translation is CASSFDRNYGYTF.